This T cell receptor (beta chain) was captured by sequencing in a study of blood T cells in healthy people across ages. Points from the study as a whole: Correlation between TCR beta diversity and naive T cell percentage was strong. Age advanced and TCR beta diversity per million T cells fell, roughly linearly. Among long-lived donors, naive CD4+ cells were more numerous and diversity higher than in aged donors.

With a J-beta primer mix and a sample-barcoded 5' primer, a second PCR ran about 6 to 11 cycles. From each sample, at least 3 million paired-end reads containing CDR3 were obtained. MiXCR was run by TCRdb on the 5' RACE reads, yielding one entry per CDR3 protein. The top ten clones hold around 18% of a sample with just over 1 million distinct CDR3 sequences, under 55% of them seen once. This clonotype has a count of ten or more. Its antigen is not identified. This sequence was found in an older woman in good health. Sequenced sample: blood.

Here the CDR3 DNA reads TGTGCCAGCAGCAAAGGGCTAGCGGGGAACAATGAGCAGTTCTTC. As protein: CASSKGLAGNNEQFF. The chain carries TRBV7-2 and TRBJ2-1; TRBD2 agrees at 9 bases. The CDR3 loop spans 15 amino acids. With 5 bases clipped from V and 5 bases from J, the junction kept 7 bases outside the gene matches. Germline CDR1 and CDR2: SGHTA and FQGNSA.